Below, one T cell receptor (beta chain) is given with its context. Its antigen is unknown. No base-level quality is on record; no much larger clone is a single base apart. In the same sample, other DNA sequences code for this CDR3. This record belongs to a study of blood T cell repertoires in COVID-19 (dated by TCRdb to the early 2020s). At the level of the whole study: Samples from collaborators originated in the United States, Italy and Spain and spanned both the acute and convalescent phases of COVID-19. The sample metadata nearly always contained a de-identified subject ID, COVID-19 status, age in years and sex. The material from the prospective study consisted of cDNA or gDNA derived from T cells, B-cell-depleted T cells, or PBMCs. Where HLA class I and class II types were available, the types were taken from metadata supplied by the sample provider, not from assay-based typing. The repertoires were made available in a free public database intended to serve as a resource for research on the immune response to SARS-CoV-2. The samples were drawn from the first 160 participants of the ongoing ImmuneRACE study and from 950 to 1,500 subjects provided by 6 global collaborators. Subjects who had been exposed to COVID-19, were actively infected with it, or had recovered from it provided the deeply sampled blood TCRbeta repertoires that made up the dataset. Study-level results and caveats: Clinical and demographic metadata were provided uncurated, with the amount varying by source and participant.

In the prospective study, participants were roughly 18 to 89 years old, resided in about two dozen geographic areas of the United States, and were enrolled through a virtual design. Cohort assignment in the prospective study relied on participant-reported clinical history from a screening survey and a study questionnaire. ImmuneRACE Cohort 3 recovered participants were defined by two consecutive negative NP/OP PCR tests, healthcare professional clearance, or symptom resolution. In the prospective study, whole blood, serum and a nasopharyngeal or oropharyngeal swab were collected from each participant by mobile phlebotomists. Prospective study participants could optionally give additional blood draws and questionnaires over a roughly 2-month period. Before DNA extraction, prospective study blood samples were shipped either frozen or at room temperature. TCRbeta CDR3 regions were amplified from genomic DNA by means of the immunoSEQ Assay, a bias-controlled multiplex PCR. The published analysis was carried out like this. The number of nucleated cells in each sample was estimated from the amplification of reference gene primers within the assay. To quantify the absolute abundance of each unique TCRbeta CDR3 rearrangement, sequence reads were collapsed and filtered. For each sample, productive Simpson clonality was calculated as the square root of Simpson's diversity index across productive rearrangements. Imported from immuneACCESS, the table was reduced by TCRdb to in-frame sequences with V and J called. These copies leave out some clones; in studies compared against another copy, an unresolved V gene accounts for under half, and the cause of the remainder is not known. That table is the source of V, J and clone size, and D and trimming were worked out from the DNA. The sample table holds roughly 140,000 clones, of which around 85% were seen once. The ten largest make up around 6.2% of the sample.

The sample was PBMCs or T cells enriched from blood (not recorded which). This TCR was recovered from a woman aged 35 to 49 who had recovered from COVID-19.

The nucleotide sequence is given as TGCGCCAGCCGGGGGACAGAGTACAATGAGCAGTTCTTC. It is translated as CASRGTEYNEQFF. The V gene is TRBV5-1 and the J gene is TRBJ2-1, with a tentative D gene TRBD1 over 7 matching bases. The CDR3 runs 13 residues from the cysteine to the phenylalanine. Only the CDR3 region is kept as DNA, spanning 39 bases read in frame from base 1. V is clipped by 7 bases and J by 4 bases, and the sequence between their germline boundaries is 12 bases long. CDR1 and CDR2, per the germline V gene, are SGHRS and YFSETQ.